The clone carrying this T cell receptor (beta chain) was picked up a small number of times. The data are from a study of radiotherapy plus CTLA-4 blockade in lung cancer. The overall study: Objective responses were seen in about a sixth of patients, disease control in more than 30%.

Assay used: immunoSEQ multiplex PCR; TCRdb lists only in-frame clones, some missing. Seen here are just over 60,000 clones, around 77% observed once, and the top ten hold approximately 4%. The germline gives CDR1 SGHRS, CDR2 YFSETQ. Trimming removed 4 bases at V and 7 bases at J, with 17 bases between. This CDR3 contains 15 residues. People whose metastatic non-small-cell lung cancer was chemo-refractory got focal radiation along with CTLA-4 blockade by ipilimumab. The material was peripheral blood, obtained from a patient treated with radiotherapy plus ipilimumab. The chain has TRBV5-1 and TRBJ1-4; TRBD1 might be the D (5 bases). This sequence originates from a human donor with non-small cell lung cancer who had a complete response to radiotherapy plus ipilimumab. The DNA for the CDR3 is TGCGCCAGCAGCGCCCCGGAGGGGCGCCCTGAAAAACTGTTTTTT. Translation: CASSAPEGRPEKLFF.